This T cell receptor beta chain was found in a study of graft-versus-host responses after intestinal transplantation. Across the whole study: Anti-thymocyte globulin served as induction for all recipients, who then took tacrolimus and steroids for about 3 years.

A remark on this clone: Its antigen is as yet unknown.

The length of the CDR3 is 13 residues. The V end was cut by 4 bases, the J end by 1 base, with 8 bases between. Germline CDR1 is SGHRS and CDR2 is YFSETQ. Here immunoSEQ multiplex PCR was the method, and the copy in TCRdb shows in-frame clones only, minus some. In the table there are about 51,000 clones, about 89% of which are singletons. Material: unstimulated CD4+ T cells sorted from spleen or lymph node cells, obtained before transplant. The chain joins TRBV5-1 to TRBJ1-1; a possible D gene is TRBD1 (5 bases). The clonotype comes from a human donor who was the organ donor for an intestinal transplant. Here the CDR3 reads CASSPDKNTEAFF. The CDR3 DNA reads TGCGCCAGCAGCCCGGACAAGAACACTGAAGCTTTCTTT.